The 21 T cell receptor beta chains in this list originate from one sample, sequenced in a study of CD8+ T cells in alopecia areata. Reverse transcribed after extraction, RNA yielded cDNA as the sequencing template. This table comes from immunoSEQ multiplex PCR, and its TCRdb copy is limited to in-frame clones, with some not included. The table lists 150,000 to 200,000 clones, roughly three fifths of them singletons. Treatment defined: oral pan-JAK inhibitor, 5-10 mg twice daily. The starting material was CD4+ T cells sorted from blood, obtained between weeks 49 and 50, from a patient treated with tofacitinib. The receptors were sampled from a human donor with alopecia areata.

The CDR3 loop is CASSVVQNYGYTF. For the CDR3, the DNA is TGTGCCAGCAGTGTGGTCCAGAACTATGGCTACACCTTC. V gene TRBV6-1 combines with J gene TRBJ1-2; D unclear. This CDR3 has 13 amino acids. The V gene lost 4 bases and the J gene lost 2 bases, with 8 bases spanning the gap. The V gene's germline CDR1 is MNHNS and CDR2 SASEGT.

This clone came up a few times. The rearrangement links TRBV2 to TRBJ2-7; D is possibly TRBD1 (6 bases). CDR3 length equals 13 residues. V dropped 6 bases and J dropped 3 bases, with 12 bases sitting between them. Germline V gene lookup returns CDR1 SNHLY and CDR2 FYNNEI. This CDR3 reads CASSGQPNYEQYF. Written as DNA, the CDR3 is TGTGCCAGCAGCGGACAGCCAAACTACGAGCAGTACTTC. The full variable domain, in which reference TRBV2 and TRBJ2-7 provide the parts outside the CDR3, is EPEVTQTPSHQVTQMGQEVILRCVPISNHLYFYWYRQILGQKVEFLVSFYNNEISEKSEIFDDQFSVERPDGSNFTLKIRSTKLEDSAMYFCASSGQPNYEQYFGPGTRLTVT.

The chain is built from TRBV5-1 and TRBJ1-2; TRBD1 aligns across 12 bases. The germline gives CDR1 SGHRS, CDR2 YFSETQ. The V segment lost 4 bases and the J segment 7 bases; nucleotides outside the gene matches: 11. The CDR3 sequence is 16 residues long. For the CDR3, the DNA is TGCGCCAGCAGCCCTAGGGCCGGGACAGGGGGCGGTGGCTACACCTTC. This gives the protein CASSPRAGTGGGGYTF.

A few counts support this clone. The CDR3 spells CSASGTSGGPYYEQYF. The CDR3 DNA follows: TGCAGCGCCTCCGGGACTAGCGGGGGGCCGTATTACGAGCAGTACTTC. The V and J genes are TRBV29-1 and TRBJ2-7; 15 bases are a match to TRBD2. Germline V gene sequence: CDR1 SQVTM, CDR2 ANQGSEA. The length of the CDR3 is 16 residues. The V segment lost 7 bases and the J segment 4 bases; nucleotides outside the gene matches: 11.

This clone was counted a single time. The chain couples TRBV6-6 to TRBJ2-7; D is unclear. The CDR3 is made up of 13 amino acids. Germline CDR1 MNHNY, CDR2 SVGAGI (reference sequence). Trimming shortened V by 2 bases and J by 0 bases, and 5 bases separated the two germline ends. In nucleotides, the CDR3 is TGTGCCAGCAGTTACCAGCTCTCCTACGAGCAGTACTTC. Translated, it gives CASSYQLSYEQYF.

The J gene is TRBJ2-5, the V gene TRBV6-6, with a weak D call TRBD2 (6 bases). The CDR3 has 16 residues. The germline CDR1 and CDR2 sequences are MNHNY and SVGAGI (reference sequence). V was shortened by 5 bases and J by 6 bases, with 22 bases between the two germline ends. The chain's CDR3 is CASSPSPSSAGQTQYF. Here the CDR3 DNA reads TGTGCCAGCAGTCCCTCCCCCAGCTCCGCGGGGCAGACCCAGTACTTC.

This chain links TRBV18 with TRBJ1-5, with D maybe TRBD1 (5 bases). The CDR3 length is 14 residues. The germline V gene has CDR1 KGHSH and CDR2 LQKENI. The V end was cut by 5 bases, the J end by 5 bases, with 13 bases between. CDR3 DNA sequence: TGTGCCAGCTCATCTCCAGGGAAGGATCAGCCCCAGCATTTT. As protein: CASSSPGKDQPQHF. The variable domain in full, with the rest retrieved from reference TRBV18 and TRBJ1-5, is NAGVMQNPRHLVRRRGQEARLRCSPMKGHSHVYWYRQLPEEGLKFMVYLQKENIIDESGMPKERFSAEFPKEGPSILRIQQVVRGDSAAYFCASSSPGKDQPQHFGDGTRLSIL.

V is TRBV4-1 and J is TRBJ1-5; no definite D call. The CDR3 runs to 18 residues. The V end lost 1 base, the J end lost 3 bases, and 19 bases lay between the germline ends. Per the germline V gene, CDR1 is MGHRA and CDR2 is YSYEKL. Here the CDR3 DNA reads TGCGCCAGCAGCCAAGTGGCCATGCAGGCCTTCAACAATCAGCCCCAGCATTTT. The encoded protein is CASSQVAMQAFNNQPQHF.

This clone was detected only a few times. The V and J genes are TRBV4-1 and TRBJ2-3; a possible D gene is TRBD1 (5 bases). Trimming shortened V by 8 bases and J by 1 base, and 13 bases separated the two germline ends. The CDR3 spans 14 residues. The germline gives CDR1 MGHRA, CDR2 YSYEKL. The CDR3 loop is CASYSKGCTDTQYF. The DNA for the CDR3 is TGCGCCAGCTATTCTAAGGGGTGCACAGATACGCAGTATTTT.

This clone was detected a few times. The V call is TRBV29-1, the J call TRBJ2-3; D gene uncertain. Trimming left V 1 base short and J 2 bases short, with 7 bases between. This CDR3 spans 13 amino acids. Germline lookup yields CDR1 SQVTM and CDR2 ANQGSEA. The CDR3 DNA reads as TGCAGCGTTGAAGCGGGTACCACAGATACGCAGTATTTT. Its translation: CSVEAGTTDTQYF.

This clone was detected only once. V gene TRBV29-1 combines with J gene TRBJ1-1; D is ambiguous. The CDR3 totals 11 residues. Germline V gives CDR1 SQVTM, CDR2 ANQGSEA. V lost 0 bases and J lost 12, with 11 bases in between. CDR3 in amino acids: CSVEELQLTFF. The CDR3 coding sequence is TGCAGCGTTGAAGAGTTACAGTTGACTTTCTTT.

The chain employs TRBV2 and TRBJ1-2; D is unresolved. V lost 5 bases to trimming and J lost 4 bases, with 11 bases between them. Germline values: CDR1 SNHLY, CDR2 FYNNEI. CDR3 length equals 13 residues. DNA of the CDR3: TGTGCCAGCAGTAAAGACAAGACCTATGGCTACACCTTC. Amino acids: CASSKDKTYGYTF.

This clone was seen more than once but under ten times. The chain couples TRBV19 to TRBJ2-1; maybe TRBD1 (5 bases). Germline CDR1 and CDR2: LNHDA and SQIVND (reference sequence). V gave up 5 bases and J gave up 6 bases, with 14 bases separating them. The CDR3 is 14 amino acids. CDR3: CASSLQDSLNEQFF. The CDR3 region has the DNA TGTGCCAGTAGTCTCCAAGACAGCCTCAATGAGCAGTTCTTC.

The CDR3 here is CASSLVGTDGEAFF. DNA for the CDR3: TGTGCCAGCAGCTTAGTTGGGACGGATGGTGAAGCTTTCTTT. The V and J genes are TRBV7-2 and TRBJ1-1; tentatively, D is TRBD1 (5 bases). The V end lost 1 base, the J end lost 7 bases, and 13 bases lay between the germline ends. CDR3 size: 14 residues. Germline CDR1 reads SGHTA; CDR2 reads FQGNSA.

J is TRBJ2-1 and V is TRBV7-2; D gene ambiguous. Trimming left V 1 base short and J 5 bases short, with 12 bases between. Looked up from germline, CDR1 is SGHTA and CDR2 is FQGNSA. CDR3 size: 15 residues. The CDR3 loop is CASSLERAINNEQFF. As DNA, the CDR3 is TGTGCCAGCAGCTTAGAAAGGGCGATCAACAATGAGCAGTTCTTC.

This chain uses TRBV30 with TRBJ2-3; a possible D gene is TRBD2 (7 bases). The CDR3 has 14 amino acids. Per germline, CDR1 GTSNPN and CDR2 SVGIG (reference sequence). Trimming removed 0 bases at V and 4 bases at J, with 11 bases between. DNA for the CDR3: TGTGCCTGGAGTGTTGGGGGGGCGGCAGATACGCAGTATTTT. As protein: CAWSVGGAADTQYF.

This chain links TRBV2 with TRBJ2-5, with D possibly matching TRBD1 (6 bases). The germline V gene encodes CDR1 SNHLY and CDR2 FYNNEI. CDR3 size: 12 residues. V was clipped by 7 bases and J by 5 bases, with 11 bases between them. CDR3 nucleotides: TGTGCCAGCAACAGGGTTGGGGAGACCCAGTACTTC. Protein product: CASNRVGETQYF.

CDR3 region: CASSLAEATEAFF. DNA of the CDR3: TGTGCCAGCAGCTTAGCGGAAGCGACTGAAGCTTTCTTT. The rearrangement joins TRBV7-2 to TRBJ1-1, with D uncertain. The CDR3 loop spans 13 amino acids. The V gene's germline CDR1 is SGHTA and CDR2 FQGNSA. V lost 0 bases and J 5 bases, leaving 7 bases between the germline ends.

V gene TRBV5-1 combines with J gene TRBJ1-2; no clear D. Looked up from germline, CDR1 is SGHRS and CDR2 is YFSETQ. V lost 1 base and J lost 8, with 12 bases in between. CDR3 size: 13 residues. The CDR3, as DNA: TGCGCCAGCAGCTTGAGAGGGCAGAGAGGCTACACCTTC. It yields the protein CASSLRGQRGYTF.

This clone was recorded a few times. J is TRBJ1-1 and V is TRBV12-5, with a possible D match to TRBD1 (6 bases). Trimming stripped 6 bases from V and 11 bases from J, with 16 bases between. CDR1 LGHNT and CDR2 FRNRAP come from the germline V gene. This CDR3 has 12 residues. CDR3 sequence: CASGRDNLNAFF. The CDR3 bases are TGTGCTAGTGGACGGGACAACCTGAATGCTTTCTTT.

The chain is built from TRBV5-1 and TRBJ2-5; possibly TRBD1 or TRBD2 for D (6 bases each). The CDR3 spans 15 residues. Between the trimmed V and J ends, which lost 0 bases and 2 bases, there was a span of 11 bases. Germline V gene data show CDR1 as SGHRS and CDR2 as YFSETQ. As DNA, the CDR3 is TGCGCCAGCAGCTTGGCTCCGGGGGCTCAAGAGACCCAGTACTTC. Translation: CASSLAPGAQETQYF.